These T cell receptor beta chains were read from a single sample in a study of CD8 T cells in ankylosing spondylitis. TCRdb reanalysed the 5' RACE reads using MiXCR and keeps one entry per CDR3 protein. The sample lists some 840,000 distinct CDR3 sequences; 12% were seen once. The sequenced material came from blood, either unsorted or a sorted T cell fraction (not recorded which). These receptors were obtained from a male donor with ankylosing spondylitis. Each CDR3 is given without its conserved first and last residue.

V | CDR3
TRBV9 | ASSEGLASSNEQF
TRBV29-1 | SVAASGSYEQY
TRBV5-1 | ASHSGASTDTQY
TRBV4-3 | ASSQERYSGNTIY
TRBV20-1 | SASPGTQNEQF
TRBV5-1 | ASSHTKDTEAF
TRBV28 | ASSYDTGYT
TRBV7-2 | ASSLAPWDTGELF
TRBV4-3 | ASSWTGAGANVLT
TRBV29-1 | SVEMTGFNYGYT
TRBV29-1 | SVAARGLNTDTQY
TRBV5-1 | ASSLGQGYWEQY
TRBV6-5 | ASSYARGAAYEQY
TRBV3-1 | ASSQRRLSSSTDTQY
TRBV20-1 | SAKRGSGADTQY
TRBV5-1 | ASSRSRESAGYT
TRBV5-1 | ASSLGVNYEQY
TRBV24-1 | ATSEYNEQF
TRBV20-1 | SAPRDTLTDTQY
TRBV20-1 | SAIRTQGDTQY